These 18 T cell receptor beta chains originate from one sample sequenced in a study of blood T cell repertoires in COVID-19. Only in-frame clones appear in the TCRdb table, and some are missing; sequencing was by immunoSEQ multiplex PCR. The sample carries roughly 45,000 clones, over 75% recorded once. The sample comprised peripheral blood. All receptors come from a woman of 80 years or more with COVID-19, enrolled during active disease.

This rearrangement joins TRBV2 to TRBJ2-5; 9 bases are shared with TRBD1. The CDR3 is 17 amino acids. V shed 6 bases, J shed 0 bases, and the junction held 11 bases outside the gene matches. Germline V gene data show CDR1 as SNHLY and CDR2 as FYNNEI. The CDR3 nucleotides are TGTGCCAGCAGCCTGGGACAGGGATCAGCCAACCAAGAGACCCAGTACTTC. Translated: CASSLGQGSANQETQYF.

V usage is TRBV3-1 (or the pseudogene TRBV3-2) and J usage is TRBJ1-6, with a possible D match to TRBD1 (6 bases). The CDR3 is 18 amino acids. In germline, CDR1 is LGHDT, CDR2 YNNKEL (reference sequence). Between the trimmed V and J ends, which lost 5 bases and 0 bases, there was a span of 17 bases. The CDR3 region has the DNA TGTGCCAGCAGCATTTACGGGGGGCCCTCCTCCTATAATTCACCCCTCCACTTT. Protein: CASSIYGGPSSYNSPLHF.

By share of the sample, this clone is medium-sized. The V and J genes are TRBV5-1 and TRBJ1-1; 9 bases align to TRBD1. V lost 0 bases and J lost 9; bases outside the gene matches: 9. This CDR3 has 15 residues. Germline V gives CDR1 SGHRS, CDR2 YFSETQ. The DNA of the CDR3 is TGCGCCAGCAGCTTGGCCCTAAGACAGGGGGGGAAAGCTTTCTTT. It specifies CASSLALRQGGKAFF. Drawing the rest from reference TRBV5-1 and TRBJ1-1, the complete variable domain is KAGVTQTPRYLIKTRGQQVTLSCSPISGHRSVSWYQQTPGQGLQFLFEYFSETQRNKGNFPGRFSGRQFSNSRSEMNVSTLELGDSALYLCASSLALRQGGKAFFGQGTRLTVV.

The chain is built from TRBV3-1 (or the pseudogene TRBV3-2) and TRBJ1-6; 9 bases fit TRBD1. The V and J ends lost 4 bases and 7 bases, in that order; junction bases with no gene match: 5. Germline V lookup: CDR1 LGHDT, CDR2 YNNKEL (reference sequence). The CDR3 spans 15 residues. This CDR3 reads CASSPRDRVNSPLHF. In DNA form, the CDR3 reads TGTGCCAGCAGCCCCCGGGACAGGGTAAATTCACCCCTCCACTTT.

V gene TRBV5-1 combines with J gene TRBJ1-5; 8 nucleotides line up with TRBD1. There are 15 residues in the CDR3. Per the germline V gene, CDR1 is SGHRS and CDR2 is YFSETQ. The ends lost 2 bases at V and 4 bases at J; junction bases unmatched: 5. The CDR3 protein is CASSFNGQGNQPQHF. CDR3 sequence (DNA): TGCGCCAGCAGCTTTAACGGACAGGGTAATCAGCCCCAGCATTTT.

The chain is built from TRBV6-5 and TRBJ1-5, with D maybe TRBD1 (6 bases). The CDR3 contains 14 residues. The V gene's germline CDR1 is MNHEY and CDR2 SVGAGI. The V end was cut by 5 bases, the J end by 3 bases, with 11 bases between. The CDR3, as DNA: TGTGCCAGCAGTCTCGGACAGCTCAATCAGCCCCAGCATTTT. It codes for CASSLGQLNQPQHF.

J is TRBJ2-3 and V is TRBV5-1, with 11 bases that match TRBD2. Germline-derived CDR1 and CDR2 are SGHRS and YFSETQ. V was clipped by 1 base and J by 3 bases; unmatched bases: 1. The CDR3 loop spans 15 amino acids. The CDR3 nucleotides read TGCGCCAGCAGCTTGACTAGCGGGGGAACAGATACGCAGTATTTT. Residues: CASSLTSGGTDTQYF. The full variable domain, rest sourced from reference TRBV5-1 and TRBJ2-3, is KAGVTQTPRYLIKTRGQQVTLSCSPISGHRSVSWYQQTPGQGLQFLFEYFSETQRNKGNFPGRFSGRQFSNSRSEMNVSTLELGDSALYLCASSLTSGGTDTQYFGPGTRLTVL.

V usage is TRBV25-1 and J usage is TRBJ2-7; 8 bases agree with TRBD1. V shed 4 bases, J shed 3 bases, and the junction held 5 bases outside the gene matches. CDR1 MGHDK and CDR2 SYGVNS come from the germline V gene. The CDR3 loop spans 14 amino acids. DNA of the CDR3: TGTGCCAGCAGTGCCCCGGGACAGGTCTACGAGCAGTACTTC. Translated, it gives CASSAPGQVYEQYF.

DNA for the CDR3: TGTGCCAGCAGTGATTCTTGGGCAGGTCAAAGAGGGGGCTACACCTTC. Translated, it gives CASSDSWAGQRGGYTF. The gene calls are TRBV6-1 and TRBJ1-2; D remains unclear. Trimming pared 3 bases from V and 8 bases from J, leaving 22 bases between. The CDR3 is made up of 16 amino acids. Germline V gene lookup returns CDR1 MNHNS and CDR2 SASEGT.

The rearrangement links TRBV5-5 to TRBJ1-1; D unresolved. The CDR3 extends over 16 amino acids. Trimming left V 0 bases short and J 1 base short, with 13 bases between. Germline values: CDR1 SGHKS, CDR2 YYEKEE (reference sequence). In nucleotides, the CDR3 is TGTGCCAGCAGCTTGGCGGTGTTTATCCGGAACACTGAAGCTTTCTTT. Amino acids: CASSLAVFIRNTEAFF.

This rearrangement joins TRBV27 to TRBJ1-5; no clear D. This CDR3 has 15 amino acids. Germline V lookup: CDR1 MNHEY, CDR2 SMNVEV (reference sequence). The V end was cut by 3 bases, the J end by 3 bases, with 12 bases between. DNA of the CDR3: TGTGCCAGCAGTTTCCGGGGAATTAACAATCAGCCCCAGCATTTT. Translated: CASSFRGINNQPQHF.

The V and J genes are TRBV3-1 (or the pseudogene TRBV3-2) and TRBJ2-7; 8 nucleotides align to TRBD1. There are 14 residues in the CDR3. With 2 bases clipped from V and 6 bases from J, the junction kept 6 bases outside the gene matches. Germline V gives CDR1 LGHDT, CDR2 YNNKEL (reference sequence). The DNA for the CDR3 is TGTGCCAGCAGCCAATGGGACAGGTCGGGCGAGCAGTACTTC. It yields the protein CASSQWDRSGEQYF.

The rearrangement joins TRBV3-1 (or the pseudogene TRBV3-2) to TRBJ2-1, with 13 bases lining up with TRBD2. Germline V lookup: CDR1 LGHDT, CDR2 YNNKEL (reference sequence). The CDR3 length is 16 residues. V lost 2 bases, J lost 4 bases, and 2 bases stayed unmatched. This CDR3 reads CASSQRTSGSYNEQFF. As DNA, the CDR3 is TGTGCCAGCAGCCAACGGACTAGCGGGAGTTACAATGAGCAGTTCTTC.

The chain recombines TRBV19 with TRBJ1-5; the D gene is possibly TRBD1 (5 bases). Looked up from germline, CDR1 is LNHDA and CDR2 is SQIVND (reference sequence). Trimming stripped 9 bases from V and 2 bases from J, with 23 bases between. There are 17 residues in the CDR3. The CDR3, as DNA: TGTGCCAGCTCAGACCGAGCGGGTGGGGGAGGCAATCAGCCCCAGCATTTT. Translated: CASSDRAGGGGNQPQHF. The whole variable domain, remainder taken from reference TRBV19 and TRBJ1-5, is DGGITQSPKYLFRKEGQNVTLSCEQNLNHDAMYWYRQDPGQGLRLIYYSQIVNDFQKGDIAEGYSVSREKKESFPLTVTSAQKNPTAFYLCASSDRAGGGGNQPQHFGDGTRLSIL.

J is TRBJ2-7 and V is TRBV7-9; 7 bases align to TRBD2. V lost 6 bases and J lost 8; bases outside the gene matches: 10. CDR1 SEHNR and CDR2 FQNEAQ come from the germline V gene (reference sequence). This CDR3 contains 13 residues. The DNA for the CDR3 is TGTGCCAGCAGGCCAGGGACTACTCGGAAGCAGTACTTC. Residues: CASRPGTTRKQYF. The complete variable domain, with remaining parts taken from reference TRBV7-9 and TRBJ2-7, reads DTGVSQNPRHKITKRGQNVTFRCDPISEHNRLYWYRQTLGQGPEFLTYFQNEAQLEKSRLLSDRFSAERPKGSFSTLEIQRTEQGDSAMYLCASRPGTTRKQYFGPGTRLTVT.

The J gene is TRBJ1-5, the V gene TRBV6-5, with D perhaps matching TRBD1 (6 bases). The CDR3 loop spans 13 amino acids. Trimming cost V 10 bases and J 6 bases, with 16 bases left between them. The germline CDR1 and CDR2 sequences are MNHEY and SVGAGI. CDR3: CAISTGRGQPQHF. The CDR3, as DNA: TGTGCCATCTCAACAGGGAGGGGTCAGCCCCAGCATTTT.

The V and J genes are TRBV5-1 and TRBJ1-6; D is possibly TRBD1 (5 bases). V lost 4 bases and J lost 4, with 12 bases in between. This CDR3 comprises 15 residues. Germline V gene lookup returns CDR1 SGHRS and CDR2 YFSETQ. CDR3 region: CASSPGGGYNSPLHF. The DNA of the CDR3 is TGCGCCAGCAGCCCGGGCGGGGGGTATAATTCACCCCTCCACTTT. Drawing the rest from reference TRBV5-1 and TRBJ1-6, the complete variable domain is KAGVTQTPRYLIKTRGQQVTLSCSPISGHRSVSWYQQTPGQGLQFLFEYFSETQRNKGNFPGRFSGRQFSNSRSEMNVSTLELGDSALYLCASSPGGGYNSPLHFGNGTRLTVT.

This chain connects TRBV3-1 (or the pseudogene TRBV3-2) to TRBJ1-3, with 9 bases identical to TRBD1. The CDR3 length is 20 residues. CDR1 and CDR2 (germline): LGHDT, YNNKEL (reference sequence). V lost 1 base, J lost 1 base, and 14 bases stayed unmatched. The CDR3 DNA reads TGTGCCAGCAGCCAAGTATACTATTACAGGGGGCGCAGGTCTGGAAACACCATATATTTT. The encoded protein is CASSQVYYYRGRRSGNTIYF.